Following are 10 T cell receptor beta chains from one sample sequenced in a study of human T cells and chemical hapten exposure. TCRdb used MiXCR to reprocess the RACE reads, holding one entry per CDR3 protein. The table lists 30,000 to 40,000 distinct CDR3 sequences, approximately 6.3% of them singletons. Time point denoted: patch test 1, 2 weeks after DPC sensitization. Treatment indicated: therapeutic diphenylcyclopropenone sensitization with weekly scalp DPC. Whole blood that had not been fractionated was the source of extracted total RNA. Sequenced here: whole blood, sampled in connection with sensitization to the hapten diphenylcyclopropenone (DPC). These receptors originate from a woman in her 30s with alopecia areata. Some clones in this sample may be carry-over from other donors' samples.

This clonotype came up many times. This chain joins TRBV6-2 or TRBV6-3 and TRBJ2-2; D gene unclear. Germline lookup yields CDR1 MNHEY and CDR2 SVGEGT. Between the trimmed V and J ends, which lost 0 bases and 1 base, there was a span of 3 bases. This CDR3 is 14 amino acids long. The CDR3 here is CASSYSWNTGELFF. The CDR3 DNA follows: TGTGCCAGCAGTTACTCTTGGAACACCGGGGAGCTGTTTTTT.

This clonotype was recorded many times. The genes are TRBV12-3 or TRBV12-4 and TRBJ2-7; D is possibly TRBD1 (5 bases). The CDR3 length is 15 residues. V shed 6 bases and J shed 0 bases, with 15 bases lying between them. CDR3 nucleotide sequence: TGTGCCAGCAGCCACCAGGGTACTGGCTCCTACGAGCAGTACTTC. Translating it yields CASSHQGTGSYEQYF.

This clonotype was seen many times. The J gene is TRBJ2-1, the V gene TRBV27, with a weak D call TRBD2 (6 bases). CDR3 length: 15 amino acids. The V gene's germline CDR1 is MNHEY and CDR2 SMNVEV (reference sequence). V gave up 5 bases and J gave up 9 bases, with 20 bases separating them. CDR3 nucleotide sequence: TGTGCCAGCAGTCCGTCGCGGGGTGAGGTGAGTGAGCAGTTCTTC. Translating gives CASSPSRGEVSEQFF.

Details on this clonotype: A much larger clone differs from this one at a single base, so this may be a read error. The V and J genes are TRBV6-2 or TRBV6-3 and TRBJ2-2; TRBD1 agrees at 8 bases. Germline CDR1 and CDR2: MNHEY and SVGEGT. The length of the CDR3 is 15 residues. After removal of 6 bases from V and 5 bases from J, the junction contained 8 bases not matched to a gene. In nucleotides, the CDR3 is TGTGCCAGCAGGATGACAGGGGCCAAAACCGGGGAGCTGTTTTTT. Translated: CASRMTGAKTGELFF.

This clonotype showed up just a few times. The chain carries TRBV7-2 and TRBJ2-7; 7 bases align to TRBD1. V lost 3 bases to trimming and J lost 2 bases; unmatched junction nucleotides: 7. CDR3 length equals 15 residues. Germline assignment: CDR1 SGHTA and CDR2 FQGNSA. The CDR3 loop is CASSLETGYTYEQYF. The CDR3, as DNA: TGTGCCAGCAGCTTGGAGACAGGGTACACCTACGAGCAGTACTTC.

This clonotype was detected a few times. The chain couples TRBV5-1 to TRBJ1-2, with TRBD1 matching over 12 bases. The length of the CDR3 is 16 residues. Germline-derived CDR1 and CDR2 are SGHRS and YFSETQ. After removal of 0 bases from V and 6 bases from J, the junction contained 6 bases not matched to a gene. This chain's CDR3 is CASSLVVGQGADGYTF. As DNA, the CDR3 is TGCGCCAGCAGCTTGGTGGTGGGACAGGGGGCCGATGGCTACACCTTC.

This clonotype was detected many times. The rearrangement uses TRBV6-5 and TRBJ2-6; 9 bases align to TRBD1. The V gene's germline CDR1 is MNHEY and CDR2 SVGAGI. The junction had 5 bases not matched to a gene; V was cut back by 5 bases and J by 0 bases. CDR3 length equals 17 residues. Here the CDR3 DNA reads TGTGCCAGCAGTGGGGACAGGGTACTCTCTGGGGCCAACGTCCTGACTTTC. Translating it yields CASSGDRVLSGANVLTF.

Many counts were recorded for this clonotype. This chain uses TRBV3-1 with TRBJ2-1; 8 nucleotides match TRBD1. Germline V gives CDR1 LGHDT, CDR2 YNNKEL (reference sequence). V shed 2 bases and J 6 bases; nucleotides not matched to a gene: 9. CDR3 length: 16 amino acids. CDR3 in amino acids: CASSQIPGQGRNEQFF. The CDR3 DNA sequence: TGTGCCAGCAGCCAAATCCCAGGACAGGGTCGCAATGAGCAGTTCTTC.

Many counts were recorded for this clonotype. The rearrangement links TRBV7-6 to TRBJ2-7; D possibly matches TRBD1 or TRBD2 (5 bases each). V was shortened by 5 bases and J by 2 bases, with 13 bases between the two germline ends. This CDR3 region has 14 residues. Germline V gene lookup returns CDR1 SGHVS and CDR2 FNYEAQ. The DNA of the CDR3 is TGTGCCAGCAGCCTCGGGGCAACTACCTACGAGCAGTACTTC. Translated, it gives CASSLGATTYEQYF.

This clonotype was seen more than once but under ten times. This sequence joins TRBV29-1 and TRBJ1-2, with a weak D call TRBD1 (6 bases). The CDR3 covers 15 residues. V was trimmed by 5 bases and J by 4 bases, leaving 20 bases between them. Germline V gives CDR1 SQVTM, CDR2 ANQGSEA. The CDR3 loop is CSVPLTGRGAYGYTF. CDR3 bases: TGCAGCGTTCCCCTAACAGGGCGTGGTGCCTATGGCTACACCTTC. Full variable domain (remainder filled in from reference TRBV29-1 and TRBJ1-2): SAVISQKPSRDICQRGTSLTIQCQVDSQVTMMFWYRQQPGQSLTLIATANQGSEATYESGFVIDKFPISRPNLTFSTLTVSNMSPEDSSIYLCSVPLTGRGAYGYTFGSGTRLTVV.